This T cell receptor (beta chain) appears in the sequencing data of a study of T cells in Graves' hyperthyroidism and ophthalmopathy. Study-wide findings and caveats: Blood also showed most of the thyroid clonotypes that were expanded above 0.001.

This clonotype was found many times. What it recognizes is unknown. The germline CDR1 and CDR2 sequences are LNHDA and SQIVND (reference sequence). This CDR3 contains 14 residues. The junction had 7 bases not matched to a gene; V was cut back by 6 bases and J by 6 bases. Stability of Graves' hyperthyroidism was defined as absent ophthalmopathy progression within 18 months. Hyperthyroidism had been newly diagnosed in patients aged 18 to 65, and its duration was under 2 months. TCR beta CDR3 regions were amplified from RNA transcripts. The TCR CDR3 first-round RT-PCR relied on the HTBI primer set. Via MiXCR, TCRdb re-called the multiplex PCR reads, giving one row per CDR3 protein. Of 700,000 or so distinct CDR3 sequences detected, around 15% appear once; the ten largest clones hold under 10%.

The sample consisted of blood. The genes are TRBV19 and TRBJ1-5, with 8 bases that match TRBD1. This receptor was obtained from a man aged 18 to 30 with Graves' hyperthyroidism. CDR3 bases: TGTGCCAGTAGCACGGGACAGGCCGCTCAGCCCCAGCATTTT. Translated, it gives CASSTGQAAQPQHF.